The 10 T cell receptor beta chains in this list originate from one sample, sequenced in a study of T cell repertoires in cytomegalovirus infection. TCRdb ran MiXCR on the reads and lists one entry per CDR3 protein. The table includes 400,000 to 550,000 distinct CDR3 sequences, about 11% detected once. Input material: PBMCs. The source of these receptors is a human donor in good health (CMV status not recorded). Some clones in this sample may be carry-over from other donors' samples.

This clonotype occurred a few times. The gene calls are TRBV5-1 and TRBJ1-2, with a tentative D call TRBD1 (5 bases). CDR1 and CDR2 from the germline V gene are SGHRS and YFSETQ. The CDR3 consists of 13 residues. Trimming took 3 bases from V and 4 from J, leaving 10 bases between them. CDR3 in amino acids: CASSWGDGYGYTF. Written as DNA, the CDR3 is TGCGCCAGCAGCTGGGGGGACGGCTATGGCTACACCTTC.

This clonotype was found a few times. V is TRBV24-1 and J is TRBJ2-7; possible D gene TRBD2, 6 bases. Trimming removed 3 bases at V and 3 bases at J, with 14 bases between. CDR1 is KGHDR and CDR2 is SFDVKD in the germline V gene. This CDR3 is 15 amino acids long. This CDR3 reads CATSDGREPIYEQYF. The CDR3 nucleotides read TGTGCCACCAGTGATGGGCGGGAACCGATCTACGAGCAGTACTTC.

The table lists this clonotype with many counts. The chain links TRBV6-1 to TRBJ1-6; the D is unclear. This CDR3 spans 13 amino acids. Trimming removed 11 bases from V and 8 bases from J, with 16 bases in between. Looked up from germline, CDR1 is MNHNS and CDR2 is SASEGT. CDR3 DNA: TGTGCCTCGAAAACGAGCCAGGATTCACCCCTCCACTTT. Translated: CASKTSQDSPLHF.

V gene TRBV2 combines with J gene TRBJ2-1; 11 bases are a match to TRBD2. The trim removed 4 bases at V and 9 bases at J, leaving 11 bases unmatched. This CDR3 has 16 residues. Germline-derived CDR1 and CDR2 are SNHLY and FYNNEI. CDR3 protein: CASSGVSGRAGGEQFF. The CDR3 DNA reads as TGTGCCAGCAGTGGAGTTAGCGGGAGGGCCGGTGGTGAGCAGTTCTTC.

This clonotype was detected ten times or more. The chain employs TRBV7-9 and TRBJ1-2, with TRBD1 matching over 12 bases. The V segment lost 5 bases and the J segment 4 bases; nucleotides outside the gene matches: 20. Germline-derived CDR1 and CDR2 are SEHNR and FQNEAQ (reference sequence). The CDR3 length is 20 residues. The CDR3 spells CASSPSLRPGQGAGTYGYTF. The CDR3 DNA follows: TGTGCCAGCAGCCCATCGTTACGACCGGGACAGGGGGCGGGAACCTATGGCTACACCTTC.

Note on this clonotype: Being one base from a much bigger clone, this may be a read error. V gene TRBV28 combines with J gene TRBJ2-1; possibly TRBD2 for D (6 bases). CDR1 is MDHEN, CDR2 SYDVKM, per germline. The CDR3 is 13 amino acids. V shed 7 bases and J shed 4 bases, with 11 bases lying between them. The CDR3 here is CASIAGRYNEQFF. The CDR3 region has the DNA TGTGCCAGCATTGCGGGGAGATACAATGAGCAGTTCTTC.

V is TRBV7-9 and J is TRBJ2-7; a weak D match, TRBD2 (5 bases). CDR3 length: 14 residues. V gave up 2 bases and J gave up 6 bases, with 14 bases separating them. CDR1 is SEHNR and CDR2 is FQNEAQ in the germline V gene (reference sequence). CDR3 coding DNA: TGTGCCAGCAGCTTAATCCTAGCTAAGGGCGAGCAGTACTTC. It translates to CASSLILAKGEQYF. The full variable domain, its missing parts supplied by reference TRBV7-9 and TRBJ2-7, is DTGVSQNPRHKITKRGQNVTFRCDPISEHNRLYWYRQTLGQGPEFLTYFQNEAQLEKSRLLSDRFSAERPKGSFSTLEIQRTEQGDSAMYLCASSLILAKGEQYFGPGTRLTVT.

This clonotype has just a few counts. This chain connects TRBV13 to TRBJ2-7; 9 nucleotides agree with TRBD2. V lost 6 bases and J lost 0; bases outside the gene matches: 6. Germline loops: CDR1 PRHDT, CDR2 FYEKMQ (reference sequence). The CDR3 totals 15 residues. CDR3 DNA: TGTGCCAGCAGGAAAATTAGCGGGAGCTCCTACGAGCAGTACTTC. Encoded protein: CASRKISGSSYEQYF.

This clonotype appeared many times. The V gene is TRBV7-8, the J gene TRBJ1-4, with D maybe TRBD1 (5 bases). Germline CDR1 and CDR2: SGHVS and FQNEAQ. Deletions cut 1 base from V and 7 bases from J, with 13 bases between. CDR3 length: 15 amino acids. The CDR3 reads CASSLVQGVGEKLFF. CDR3 DNA: TGTGCCAGCAGCTTAGTTCAAGGGGTGGGTGAAAAACTGTTTTTT.

This clonotype was detected many times. V usage is TRBV19 and J usage is TRBJ1-5, with 10 bases matching TRBD1. J gave up 6 bases and V 6 bases, and 2 bases lay outside the gene matches. The CDR3 sequence is 13 residues long. The germline V gene encodes CDR1 LNHDA and CDR2 SQIVND (reference sequence). In DNA form, the CDR3 reads TGTGCCAGTAGGACAGGGGGCGGTCAGCCCCAGCATTTT. Protein: CASRTGGGQPQHF.